These 5 T cell receptor beta chains share one sample of origin, sequenced in a study of blood T cell repertoires in COVID-19. Clones were read by immunoSEQ multiplex PCR, and TCRdb kept only the in-frame ones, dropping some. The table lists 30,000 or so clones, roughly nine tenths of them singletons. Sequencing input: peripheral blood. These receptors all come from a human donor in a cohort sampled during active COVID-19.

V is TRBV9 and J is TRBJ2-3; 9 bases are a match to TRBD2. This CDR3 contains 14 residues. J gave up 9 bases and V 0 bases, and 5 bases lay outside the gene matches. Germline assignment: CDR1 SGDLS and CDR2 YYNGEE. The CDR3 bases are TGTGCCAGCAGCGTAGTGAGTAGCGGGGGAACGCAGTATTTT. Amino acids: CASSVVSSGGTQYF.

The chain combines TRBV7-2 with TRBJ1-2; 7 bases map to TRBD1. The V gene's germline CDR1 is SGHTA and CDR2 FQGNSA. The CDR3 totals 14 residues. Trimming took 1 base from V and 7 from J; bases not matched to a gene: 6. The CDR3 loop is CASSLVQYRGGYTF. The CDR3 coding sequence is TGTGCCAGCAGCTTAGTTCAGTACAGGGGTGGCTACACCTTC.

J is TRBJ2-1 and V is TRBV5-1; a possible D gene is TRBD1 (6 bases). This CDR3 is 13 amino acids long. Trimming removed 5 bases at V and 6 bases at J, with 12 bases between. Germline-derived CDR1 and CDR2 are SGHRS and YFSETQ. In DNA, the CDR3 is TGCGCCAGCAGTTATACAGGGCCCAATGAGCAGTTCTTC. Its translation is CASSYTGPNEQFF. The full variable domain, with the rest looked up from reference TRBV5-1 and TRBJ2-1, is KAGVTQTPRYLIKTRGQQVTLSCSPISGHRSVSWYQQTPGQGLQFLFEYFSETQRNKGNFPGRFSGRQFSNSRSEMNVSTLELGDSALYLCASSYTGPNEQFFGPGTRLTVL.

This chain uses TRBV6-1 with TRBJ2-7, with 8 bases fitting TRBD1. This CDR3 spans 15 amino acids. V lost 2 bases and J lost 3; bases outside the gene matches: 6. Germline V gene lookup returns CDR1 MNHNS and CDR2 SASEGT. Here the CDR3 reads CASSEWGQAIYEQYF. In DNA form, the CDR3 reads TGTGCCAGCAGTGAATGGGGACAGGCCATCTACGAGCAGTACTTC.

This clone has only one observation. The chain couples TRBV7-6 to TRBJ2-2; D might be TRBD2 (6 bases). Germline CDR1 reads SGHVS; CDR2 reads FNYEAQ. CDR3 length equals 16 residues. V lost 5 bases to trimming and J lost 1 base, with 14 bases between them. As DNA, the CDR3 is TGTGCCAGCAGCCCGAGGGACGGGAGGAACACCGGGGAGCTGTTTTTT. This translates into CASSPRDGRNTGELFF. Filled out from reference TRBV7-6 and TRBJ2-2, the complete variable domain reads GAGVSQSPRYKVTKRGQDVALRCDPISGHVSLYWYRQALGQGPEFLTYFNYEAQQDKSGLPNDRFSAERPEGSISTLTIQRTEQRDSAMYRCASSPRDGRNTGELFFGEGSRLTVL.